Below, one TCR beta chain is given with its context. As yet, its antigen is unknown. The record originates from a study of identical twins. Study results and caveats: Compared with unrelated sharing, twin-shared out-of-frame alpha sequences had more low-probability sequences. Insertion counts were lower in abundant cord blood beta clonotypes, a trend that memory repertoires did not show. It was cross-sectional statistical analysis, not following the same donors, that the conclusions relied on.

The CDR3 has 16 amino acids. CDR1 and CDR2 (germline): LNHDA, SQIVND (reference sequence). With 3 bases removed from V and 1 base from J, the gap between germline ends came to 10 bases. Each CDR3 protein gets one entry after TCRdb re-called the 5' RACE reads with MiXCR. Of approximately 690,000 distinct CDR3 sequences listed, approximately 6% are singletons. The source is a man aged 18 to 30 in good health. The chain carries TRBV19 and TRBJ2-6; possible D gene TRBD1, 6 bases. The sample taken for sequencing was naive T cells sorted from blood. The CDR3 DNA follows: TGTGCCAGTAGTATTCTCGGACAGTCTGGGGCCAACGTCCTGACTTTC. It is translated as CASSILGQSGANVLTF. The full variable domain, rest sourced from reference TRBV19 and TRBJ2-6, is DGGITQSPKYLFRKEGQNVTLSCEQNLNHDAMYWYRQDPGQGLRLIYYSQIVNDFQKGDIAEGYSVSREKKESFPLTVTSAQKNPTAFYLCASSILGQSGANVLTFGAGSRLTVL.